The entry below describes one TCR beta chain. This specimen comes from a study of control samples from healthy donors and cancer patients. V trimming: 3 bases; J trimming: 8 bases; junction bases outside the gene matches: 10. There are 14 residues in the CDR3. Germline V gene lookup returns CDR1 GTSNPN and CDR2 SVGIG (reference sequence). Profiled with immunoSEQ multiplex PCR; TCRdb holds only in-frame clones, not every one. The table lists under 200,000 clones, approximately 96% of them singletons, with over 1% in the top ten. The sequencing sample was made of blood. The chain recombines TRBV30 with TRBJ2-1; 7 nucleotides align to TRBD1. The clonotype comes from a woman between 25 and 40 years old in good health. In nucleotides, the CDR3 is TGTGCCTGGAGCTACTCGGACAGGTTCTATGAGCAGTTCTTC. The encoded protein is CAWSYSDRFYEQFF.